This T cell receptor beta chain was found in a study of blood T cell repertoires in COVID-19. Study information: Acute-phase and convalescent COVID-19 samples originated in the United States, Italy and Spain. Nucleic acid was either cDNA or gDNA, and it came from T cells, B-cell-depleted T cells, or PBMCs.

This clone was picked up a small number of times. Per germline, CDR1 SGHKS and CDR2 YYEKEE (reference sequence). V was pared by 0 bases and J by 6 bases, with 16 bases between. The CDR3 is 15 amino acids. Study processing details: Amplified reference gene primers provided the basis for estimating nucleated cell counts. The protocol was immunoSEQ multiplex PCR, while the TCRdb copy is restricted to in-frame clones and leaves out a portion. Clonal size and the V and J genes are those of that table, whereas D and trimming came from the DNA. The sample carries some 25,000 clones, roughly four fifths recorded once.

This sequence was found in a human donor in a cohort sampled during active COVID-19. Sequencing input: peripheral blood. The chain links TRBV5-5 to TRBJ2-7; D gene unclear. The CDR3 is CASSLAPGYLLEQYF. In DNA form, the CDR3 reads TGTGCCAGCAGCTTGGCCCCGGGTTACTTACTCGAGCAGTACTTC.